This T cell receptor beta chain was recovered during a study of graft-versus-host responses after intestinal transplantation. Study details: Isolated intestinal, liver-intestinal, or multivisceral transplants were what recipients had. Broader study findings: Some patients had graft-donor T cell macrochimerism, and their allografts showed high graft-versus-host to host-versus-graft clonal ratios. Early post-transplant HvG declines showed an association with peak circulating GvH clone levels. Researchers found GvH clones in recipient marrow, and some showed up first in ileum or blood.

Assay: immunoSEQ multiplex PCR; the TCRdb copy retains only in-frame clones and omits some. The repertoire consists of about 57,000 clones, with about 90% occurring once and the leading ten covering 1.5% to 2%. This CDR3 comprises 14 residues. Trimming pared 6 bases from V and 0 bases from J, leaving 12 bases between. Germline V gene sequence: CDR1 SEHNR, CDR2 FQNEAQ (reference sequence). Details on this clone: Antigen: not known.

The chain links TRBV7-9 to TRBJ2-7; D gene ambiguous. The material was PBMCs, obtained 26 days after transplant. The sequence derives from a human patient who received an intestinal transplant, so some T cells may come from the graft donor. The CDR3 nucleotides are TGTGCCAGCAGGGGCCTACAGAGCTCCTACGAGCAGTACTTC. Protein: CASRGLQSSYEQYF.